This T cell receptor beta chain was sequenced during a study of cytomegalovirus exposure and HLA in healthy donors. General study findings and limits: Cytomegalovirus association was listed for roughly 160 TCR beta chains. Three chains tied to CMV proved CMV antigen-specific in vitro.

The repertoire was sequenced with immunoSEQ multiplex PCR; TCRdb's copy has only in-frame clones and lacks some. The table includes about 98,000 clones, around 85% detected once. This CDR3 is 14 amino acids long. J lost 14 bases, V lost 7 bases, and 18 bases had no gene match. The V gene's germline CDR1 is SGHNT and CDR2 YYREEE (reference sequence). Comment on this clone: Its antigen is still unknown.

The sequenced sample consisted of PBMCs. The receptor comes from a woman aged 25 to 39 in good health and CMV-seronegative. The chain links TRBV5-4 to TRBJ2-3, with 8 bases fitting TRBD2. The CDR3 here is CASALAGGSTLRYF. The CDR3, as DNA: TGTGCCAGCGCTCTGGCGGGAGGTTCGACCTTGCGGTATTTT.